This T cell receptor (beta chain) was observed in a study of T-cell reconstitution after alpha-beta-depleted transplantation in children. Whole-study findings and limits: At the one-year point after transplant, T-cell counts and TCRbeta diversity were found to come mostly from T cells that had been newly produced. Several hundred expanded graft clones reportedly supplied alpha-beta T cells about two months after transplant. Some patients showed high day-60 TCRbeta diversity, which derived from surviving recipient T cells and thymic progenitors.

As it was prepared, the TCRbeta library received unique molecular identifiers. Using its own MiXCR run on the PCR reads, TCRdb lists one record per CDR3 protein. The sample lists 600,000 to 700,000 distinct CDR3 sequences, about 12% seen once, with around 0.76% in the top ten. As for this clonotype: Its antigen is not known.

CDR1 is SQVTM and CDR2 is ANQGSEA in the germline V gene. The CDR3 loop spans 14 amino acids. V trimming: 4 bases; J trimming: 3 bases; junction bases outside the gene matches: 7. This specimen consisted of PBMCs, obtained before TCRalphabeta/CD19-depleted stem cell transplant. The J gene is TRBJ1-1, the V gene TRBV29-1; 8 bases match TRBD1. This receptor was identified in a girl aged 2 to 9 with congenital amegakaryocytic thrombocytopenia, due to receive a stem cell transplant. The CDR3 DNA reads TGCAGCGTTGCCCCCACAGGGGGATACACTGAAGCTTTCTTT. As protein: CSVAPTGGYTEAFF.